These T cell receptor beta chains were read from a single sample in a study of blood T cell repertoires in COVID-19. Data came from immunoSEQ multiplex PCR; TCRdb stores just in-frame clones and leaves some out. This sample yields approximately 30,000 clones, of which over 70% are seen a single time; 40% to 65% belongs to the top ten. Sequenced: peripheral blood. All receptors come from a man aged 50 to 59 with active or convalescent COVID-19. Each CDR3 is given with its conserved first and last residue. Each record gives: D gene, clone size, V gene, J gene, CDR3 protein, CDR3 DNA. The D gene is left open where the match is weak. Clone size appears in some rows only: once, few, many, or a class for an expanded clone.

-	-	TRBV7-9	TRBJ2-2	CAGSSNTGELFF	TGTGCCGGCTCATCGAACACCGGGGAGCTGTTTTTT
TRBD2	few	TRBV7-2	TRBJ2-3	CASSFWPAGAGDTQYF	TGTGCCAGCAGCTTCTGGCCAGCGGGGGCAGGAGATACGCAGTATTTT
TRBD1	once	TRBV18	TRBJ1-5	CASSPEGQGAFSQPQHF	TGTGCCAGCTCACCGGAAGGACAGGGTGCTTTCTCTCAGCCCCAGCATTTT
TRBD2	once	TRBV28	TRBJ2-7	CASSLLAGVGYEQYF	TGTGCCAGCAGTTTATTAGCGGGAGTAGGGTACGAGCAGTACTTC
-	-	TRBV9	TRBJ2-3	CASSGGGVGTDTQYF	TGTGCCAGCAGCGGCGGAGGAGTTGGGACAGATACGCAGTATTTT
-	many	TRBV6-2/TRBV6-3	TRBJ2-7	CASSYSGAESYEQYF	TGTGCCAGCAGTTACTCAGGGGCGGAGTCCTACGAGCAGTACTTC
-	few	TRBV3-1/TRBV3-2	TRBJ1-2	CASSQAGGYGYTF	TGTGCCAGCAGCCAAGCGGGAGGCTATGGCTACACCTTC
-	-	TRBV9	TRBJ2-5	CASSTNQETQYF	TGTGCCAGCAGCACTAACCAAGAGACCCAGTACTTC
TRBD2	-	TRBV5-8	TRBJ2-5	CASSLGTGTRQETQYF	TGTGCCAGCAGCTTGGGGACCGGGACTAGACAAGAGACCCAGTACTTC
TRBD2	-	TRBV24-1	TRBJ2-2	CATSDRRTSGAYTGELFF	TGTGCCACCAGTGACCGGCGGACTAGCGGAGCTTACACCGGGGAGCTGTTTTTT
-	-	TRBV30	TRBJ2-5	CAWSVPRTQGGWETQYF	TGTGCCTGGAGTGTACCCCGGACCCAGGGAGGTTGGGAGACCCAGTACTTC
TRBD2	-	TRBV5-4	TRBJ2-1	CASSLTGTRDNEQFF	TGTGCCAGCAGCTTAACCGGGACTAGAGATAATGAGCAGTTCTTC
TRBD2	-	TRBV7-3	TRBJ2-7	CATPTPSGPYPYEQYF	TGTGCCACCCCTACACCTAGCGGCCCTTACCCCTACGAGCAGTACTTC
-	-	TRBV18	TRBJ2-3	CASSPLAGTDTQYF	TGTGCCAGCTCACCACTAGCGGGCACAGATACGCAGTATTTT
-	-	TRBV11-3	TRBJ2-1	CASSLGQAQGQFF	TGTGCCAGCAGCTTAGGACAGGCCCAGGGTCAGTTCTTC
-	few	TRBV6-4	TRBJ2-3	CASSDTDSTDTQYF	TGTGCCAGCAGTGACACAGATAGCACAGATACGCAGTATTTT
TRBD2	-	TRBV18	TRBJ2-7	CASSPQSSGSYEQYF	TGTGCCAGCTCACCACAGTCCAGCGGGAGTTACGAGCAGTACTTC
-	few	TRBV7-9	TRBJ2-7	CASSLGVGEQYF	TGTGCCAGCAGTCTAGGAGTGGGCGAGCAGTACTTC
TRBD1	-	TRBV11-3	TRBJ2-7	CASSQSRDSLRYEQYF	TGTGCCAGCAGCCAATCCAGGGACAGCCTTAGATACGAGCAGTACTTC
-	-	TRBV4-1	TRBJ2-2	CASSASTGELFF	TGCGCCAGCAGCGCTAGCACCGGGGAGCTGTTTTTT
-	-	TRBV2	TRBJ1-2	CASSARGAYGYTF	TGTGCCAGCAGTGCAAGGGGCGCCTATGGCTACACCTTC
-	-	TRBV2	TRBJ1-6	CATRTEFNSPLHF	TGTGCCACCAGGACAGAATTTAATTCACCCCTCCACTTT
-	-	TRBV30	TRBJ2-7	CAWRAGQVYEQYF	TGTGCCTGGAGAGCGGGACAGGTATACGAGCAGTACTTC
TRBD2	-	TRBV4-2	TRBJ2-3	CASSQDQEGGRLADTQYF	TGTGCCAGCAGCCAAGACCAAGAGGGCGGGAGGTTGGCAGATACGCAGTATTTT
TRBD1	-	TRBV5-1	TRBJ2-7	CASSLATGGHEQYF	TGCGCCAGCAGCTTGGCGACAGGGGGCCACGAGCAGTACTTC